Listed below are T cell receptor beta chains from one sample, sequenced in a study of T cell repertoires in ileal Crohn's disease. Assay used: immunoSEQ multiplex PCR; TCRdb lists only in-frame clones, some missing. This table has roughly 16,000 clones, around 70% appearing once. The source material was ileal tissue. Source of these receptors: an adult with Crohn's disease. Each CDR3 is given without its conserved first and last residue.

v_gene	j_gene	CDR3aa
TRBV6-5	TRBJ1-3	ASSYEPSGNTIY
TRBV29-1	TRBJ2-7	SVGTSFYEQY
TRBV6-1	TRBJ2-7	ASRADRGSSYEQY
TRBV5-6	TRBJ1-5	ASSLTGGPQPQH
TRBV6-1	TRBJ1-5	ASRGGGTQPQH
TRBV14	TRBJ2-1	ASSQGVTSGRPIYNEQF
TRBV7-6	TRBJ2-1	ASSLVRGLSYNEQF
TRBV7-6	TRBJ1-1	ASSLKQGRVYTEAF
TRBV18	TRBJ2-5	ASSPLTRVLSVETQY
TRBV19	TRBJ2-1	ASSIVGTSATEQF
TRBV6-5	TRBJ2-7	ASSLVQAYEQY
TRBV7-9	TRBJ2-1	ASNTWGGANEQF
TRBV4-3	TRBJ1-1	ASSAQGAGTEAF
TRBV15	TRBJ2-3	ATSRDREGADTQY
TRBV7-9	TRBJ1-2	ASSLMTDNYGYT
TRBV9	TRBJ2-5	ASSVGTGTGYQETQY
TRBV15	TRBJ2-7	ATSRDRLAYEQY
TRBV6-1	TRBJ1-4	ASSAINEKLF
TRBV5-1	TRBJ1-1	ASSLVGTGETEAF
TRBV29-1	TRBJ2-2	SVETWSSPGELF
TRBV5-1	TRBJ2-1	ASSWDRDNEQF
TRBV5-1	TRBJ2-7	ASSPGGTATYEQY
TRBV5-4	TRBJ2-5	ASSITGNQETQY
TRBV19	TRBJ1-5	ASSPLTGDSNQPQH
TRBV19	TRBJ1-2	ASSARGGGNYGYT
TRBV5-5	TRBJ2-5	ASSFFVAFETQY
TRBV30	TRBJ2-3	AWSVRTDTQY
TRBV25-1	TRBJ2-5	ASSATAQETQY
TRBV29-1	TRBJ1-2	SVSEQGYYGYT
TRBV19	TRBJ1-6	ASRTMGQGTYNSPLH
TRBV6-5	TRBJ1-4	ASRRTGGNEKLF
TRBV19	TRBJ2-3	ASSIQGVTDTQY
TRBV2	TRBJ2-1	ASSELRGNEQF
TRBV6-1	TRBJ1-2	ASSTPGYT
TRBV18	TRBJ2-7	ASSPTGSSYEQY
TRBV6-1	TRBJ1-1	ASNQGTVAF
TRBV5-5	TRBJ1-5	ASSRQGVSNQPQH
TRBV2	TRBJ2-7	ASSDGSTYEQY
TRBV4-1	TRBJ2-1	ASSQVFSFNEQF
TRBV2	TRBJ2-2	ASNSPLDTGELF
TRBV19	TRBJ1-5	ASSGDRGGNQPQH
TRBV6-5	TRBJ2-3	ASSYSGIGTDTQY
TRBV2	TRBJ1-5	ASSRVGSSNQPQH
TRBV27	TRBJ2-2	ASSLAGVGLSSGELF
TRBV6-5	TRBJ1-2	ASSYEAANGDYT
TRBV15	TRBJ2-2	ATSRSLPTRATGELF
TRBV7-6	TRBJ1-1	ASSPRTGNTEAF
TRBV7-3	TRBJ1-1	ASSSTGTGGEAF
TRBV19	TRBJ1-5	ASSPPRTGTFRAMFQPQH
TRBV9	TRBJ1-1	ASSGHGNTEAF